This passage covers 27 T cell receptor beta chains from one sample sequenced in a study of blood T cell repertoires in COVID-19. Libraries were prepared by immunoSEQ multiplex PCR; TCRdb keeps only in-frame clonotypes and omits some of them. The table includes about 72,000 clones, roughly 83% detected once. Sequenced material: peripheral blood. The receptors stem from a woman over 75 with acute or convalescent COVID-19.

The gene calls are TRBV9 and TRBJ2-3; 10 positions agree with TRBD2. This CDR3 spans 17 amino acids. CDR1 SGDLS and CDR2 YYNGEE come from the germline V gene. J lost 2 bases, V lost 4 bases, and 10 bases had no gene match. The CDR3 spells CASSPRTSGAFTDTQYF. The CDR3 DNA follows: TGTGCCAGCAGCCCCCGGACTAGCGGAGCCTTCACAGATACGCAGTATTTT.

This chain joins TRBV6-1 and TRBJ1-1, with D unresolved. The germline CDR1 and CDR2 sequences are MNHNS and SASEGT. The CDR3 covers 13 residues. V was shortened by 0 bases and J by 4 bases, with 6 bases between the two germline ends. CDR3 residues: CASSEARVTEAFF. The DNA for the CDR3 is TGTGCCAGCAGTGAAGCGAGGGTCACTGAAGCTTTCTTT.

This chain uses TRBV18 with TRBJ1-1; the D is unclear. The V gene's germline CDR1 is KGHSH and CDR2 LQKENI. The CDR3 is made up of 12 amino acids. Trimming stripped 4 bases from V and 1 base from J, with 4 bases between. CDR3 bases: TGTGCCAGCTCACGACAGAACACTGAAGCTTTCTTT. It is translated as CASSRQNTEAFF.

The chain has TRBV4-1 and TRBJ2-1; 10 bases are shared with TRBD1. With V trimmed by 0 bases and J by 4 bases, 3 bases remained unmatched. Germline CDR1 reads MGHRA; CDR2 reads YSYEKL. The CDR3 covers 16 residues. CDR3 nucleotide sequence: TGCGCCAGCAGCCAAGATTGGACAGGGGGTTACAATGAGCAGTTCTTC. Its protein product is CASSQDWTGGYNEQFF.

V and J are TRBV15 and TRBJ1-4, with TRBD1 matching over 7 bases. Germline V gives CDR1 LNHNV, CDR2 YYDKDF (reference sequence). The CDR3 totals 15 residues. V trimming: 1 base; J trimming: 5 bases; junction bases outside the gene matches: 4. Here the CDR3 reads CATSRAKQGNEKLFF. CDR3 sequence (DNA): TGTGCCACCAGCAGAGCCAAACAGGGGAATGAAAAACTGTTTTTT.

The J gene is TRBJ2-1, the V gene TRBV24-1, with 8 bases matching TRBD1. The germline CDR1 and CDR2 sequences are KGHDR and SFDVKD. The trim removed 1 base at V and 3 bases at J, leaving 1 base unmatched. CDR3 length equals 15 residues. The CDR3 DNA reads as TGTGCCACCAGTGATTTAACAGGGGGCTACAATGAGCAGTTCTTC. The encoded protein is CATSDLTGGYNEQFF.

There are a few counts of this clone. The chain joins TRBV24-1 to TRBJ2-2; 12 nucleotides line up with TRBD2. The germline V gene has CDR1 KGHDR and CDR2 SFDVKD. The length of the CDR3 is 15 residues. Trimming at V came to 8 bases and at J to 4 bases, leaving 4 bases not matched to a gene. In DNA form, the CDR3 reads TGTGCCACCACTCCTAGCGGGAGGGCCACCGGGGAGCTGTTTTTT. Its protein is CATTPSGRATGELFF.

J is TRBJ1-5 and V is TRBV10-2; no firm D call. This CDR3 spans 14 amino acids. Germline V CDR1 and CDR2: WSHSY, SAAADI. Trimming shortened V by 3 bases and J by 3 bases, and 9 bases separated the two germline ends. The CDR3 DNA reads TGCGCCAGCAGTGACAGGCGCGACAATCAGCCCCAGCATTTT. The encoded protein is CASSDRRDNQPQHF.

The chain couples TRBV7-6 to TRBJ1-1; D is possibly TRBD1 (6 bases). Germline V gene lookup returns CDR1 SGHVS and CDR2 FNYEAQ. V lost 5 bases, J lost 2 bases, and 15 bases lay in between. This CDR3 contains 15 residues. Written as DNA, the CDR3 is TGTGCCAGCAGCATCAGAACCGGGACAAACACTGAAGCTTTCTTT. It specifies CASSIRTGTNTEAFF.

The chain links TRBV27 to TRBJ2-7, with D perhaps TRBD2 (7 bases). The CDR3 has 14 amino acids. V was pared by 11 bases and J by 2 bases, with 19 bases between. From germline, CDR1 is MNHEY and CDR2 SMNVEV (reference sequence). The CDR3 region has the DNA TGTGCCCGCTGGGAGGGGGACGAAACCTACGAGCAGTACTTC. It specifies CARWEGDETYEQYF.

This sequence joins TRBV5-6 and TRBJ2-2; TRBD1 agrees at 9 bases. Germline V gives CDR1 SGHDT, CDR2 YYEEEE. This CDR3 has 15 amino acids. The ends lost 3 bases at V and 6 bases at J; junction bases unmatched: 6. The CDR3 DNA sequence: TGTGCCAGCAGCTGGGGACAGGGAGTTGCCGGGGAGCTGTTTTTT. It encodes CASSWGQGVAGELFF.

This clone has more than one count but fewer than ten. This chain joins TRBV2 and TRBJ2-7, with D possibly TRBD2 on 6 matching bases. Germline CDR1 SNHLY, CDR2 FYNNEI. CDR3 length equals 13 residues. Trimming cost V 6 bases and J 4 bases, with 13 bases left between them. CDR3 amino acids: CASSLFGTYEQYF. Written as DNA, the CDR3 is TGTGCCAGCAGCCTTTTCGGGACTTACGAGCAGTACTTC.

The V gene is TRBV9, the J gene TRBJ2-7; D ambiguous. The CDR3 has 15 residues. V was shortened by 0 bases and J by 2 bases, with 12 bases between the two germline ends. CDR1 is SGDLS and CDR2 is YYNGEE in the germline V gene. DNA for the CDR3: TGTGCCAGCAGCGTAGTTGTTGCGGCGACCTACGAGCAGTACTTC. Its translation: CASSVVVAATYEQYF.

This clone was counted a few times. This chain connects TRBV7-9 to TRBJ1-5; no firm D call. Germline assignment: CDR1 SEHNR and CDR2 FQNEAQ (reference sequence). Trimming took 2 bases from V and 5 from J, leaving 4 bases between them. The CDR3 covers 12 residues. The CDR3 reads CASSLQDQPQHF. The CDR3 DNA reads TGTGCCAGCAGCTTACAGGATCAGCCCCAGCATTTT.

The genes are TRBV2 and TRBJ1-2; D remains ambiguous. Trimming pared 0 bases from V and 6 bases from J, leaving 14 bases between. The length of the CDR3 is 15 residues. Germline V CDR1 and CDR2: SNHLY, FYNNEI. The CDR3 here is CASSEAPREGHGYTF. In DNA, the CDR3 is TGTGCCAGCAGTGAAGCGCCCCGAGAGGGTCATGGCTACACCTTC.

Written as DNA, the CDR3 is TGTGCCAGCAGCTTCTTGAGGGGGCCGGACAATGAGCAGTTCTTC. It encodes CASSFLRGPDNEQFF. The chain carries TRBV7-3 and TRBJ2-1; 7 bases fit TRBD1. Unmatched junction bases numbered 7, after V lost 3 bases and J lost 5 bases. This CDR3 spans 15 amino acids. Germline values: CDR1 SGHTA, CDR2 FQGTGA.

This sequence joins TRBV30 and TRBJ2-7; the match to TRBD1 covers 7 bases. The germline V gene has CDR1 GTSNPN and CDR2 SVGIG (reference sequence). V was pared by 2 bases and J by 5 bases, with 6 bases of the junction left unmatched. The CDR3 is 13 amino acids. This CDR3 reads CAWSRPGGNEQYF. The DNA of the CDR3 is TGTGCCTGGAGTCGGCCAGGGGGAAACGAGCAGTACTTC. Drawing the rest from reference TRBV30 and TRBJ2-7, the complete variable domain is SQTIHQWPATLVQPVGSPLSLECTVEGTSNPNLYWYRQAAGRGLQLLFYSVGIGQISSEVPQNLSASRPQDRQFILSSKKLLLSDSGFYLCAWSRPGGNEQYFGPGTRLTVT.

This rearrangement joins TRBV15 to TRBJ1-6; 9 nucleotides agree with TRBD1. The CDR3 is made up of 16 amino acids. The germline CDR1 and CDR2 sequences are LNHNV and YYDKDF (reference sequence). Trimming at V came to 3 bases and at J to 9 bases, leaving 9 bases not matched to a gene. CDR3 residues: CATSRASGTGFSPLHF. The CDR3 nucleotides read TGTGCCACCAGCAGGGCCTCCGGGACAGGGTTTTCACCCCTCCACTTT.

The V and J genes are TRBV5-1 and TRBJ1-1; TRBD1 agrees at 7 bases. The V and J ends lost 4 bases and 7 bases, in that order; junction bases with no gene match: 10. The germline CDR1 and CDR2 sequences are SGHRS and YFSETQ. CDR3 size: 14 residues. CDR3 region: CASSPGQTGYEAFF. Written as DNA, the CDR3 is TGCGCCAGCAGCCCGGGACAGACGGGGTATGAAGCTTTCTTT.

This chain joins TRBV19 and TRBJ2-3; 8 bases are a match to TRBD2. CDR1 is LNHDA and CDR2 is SQIVND in the germline V gene (reference sequence). This CDR3 region has 15 residues. V lost 8 bases to trimming and J lost 6 bases; unmatched junction nucleotides: 13. The CDR3: CASSVLAAPSDTQYF. In nucleotides, the CDR3 is TGTGCCAGTTCCGTACTAGCGGCCCCATCGGATACGCAGTATTTT. Looking up the rest from reference TRBV19 and TRBJ2-3 gives the full variable domain: DGGITQSPKYLFRKEGQNVTLSCEQNLNHDAMYWYRQDPGQGLRLIYYSQIVNDFQKGDIAEGYSVSREKKESFPLTVTSAQKNPTAFYLCASSVLAAPSDTQYFGPGTRLTVL.

This chain connects TRBV19 to TRBJ1-4, with TRBD1 matching 8 bases. The CDR3 consists of 15 residues. CDR1 and CDR2 from the germline V gene are LNHDA and SQIVND (reference sequence). V dropped 3 bases and J dropped 4; count of bases not matched to a gene: 4. The CDR3 DNA is TGTGCCAGTAGTATGACAGGGGCACGTAATGAAAAACTGTTTTTT. It is translated as CASSMTGARNEKLFF.

The J gene is TRBJ1-3, the V gene TRBV11-3; no firm D call. With 5 bases removed from V and 4 bases from J, the gap between germline ends came to 9 bases. Per the germline V gene, CDR1 is SGHNT and CDR2 is YENEEA. The CDR3 spans 13 residues. In DNA form, the CDR3 reads TGTGCCAGCAGCCCTCTAAAAGGAAACACCATATATTTT. Translated, it gives CASSPLKGNTIYF.

The chain combines TRBV18 with TRBJ1-5; D not resolved. The ends were cut back, 3 bases at V and 8 bases at J, with 11 bases in the middle. There are 13 residues in the CDR3. Germline CDR1 is KGHSH and CDR2 is LQKENI. CDR3 sequence (DNA): TGTGCCAGCTCACCGGCTTTAAGTGAGCCCCAGCATTTT. This codes for CASSPALSEPQHF.

This chain links TRBV5-1 with TRBJ2-1; 7 nucleotides agree with TRBD1. CDR3 length: 14 residues. V lost 0 bases and J lost 4; bases outside the gene matches: 1. The V gene's germline CDR1 is SGHRS and CDR2 YFSETQ. This chain's CDR3 is CASSLDRGYNEQFF. DNA for the CDR3: TGCGCCAGCAGCTTGGACAGGGGATACAATGAGCAGTTCTTC.

This chain joins TRBV19 and TRBJ1-1; 7 bases agree with TRBD1. The V and J ends lost 10 bases and 5 bases, in that order; junction bases with no gene match: 16. Germline-derived CDR1 and CDR2 are LNHDA and SQIVND (reference sequence). CDR3 size: 15 residues. CDR3 amino acids: CATMNPHRGWTEAFF. The CDR3 region has the DNA TGTGCCACCATGAATCCCCACAGGGGATGGACTGAAGCTTTCTTT.

The CDR3 nucleotides are TGTGCCAGCTCACCGGGACTAGCGGGATCCTACGAGCAGTACTTC. Translated, it gives CASSPGLAGSYEQYF. This chain joins TRBV18 and TRBJ2-7, with 13 positions matching TRBD2. This CDR3 is built from 15 residues. From germline, CDR1 is KGHSH and CDR2 LQKENI. The V gene end was trimmed by 3 bases and the J gene end by 1 base; junction bases not matched to a gene: 0. Filled out from reference TRBV18 and TRBJ2-7, the complete variable domain reads NAGVMQNPRHLVRRRGQEARLRCSPMKGHSHVYWYRQLPEEGLKFMVYLQKENIIDESGMPKERFSAEFPKEGPSILRIQQVVRGDSAAYFCASSPGLAGSYEQYFGPGTRLTVT.

This clone was observed once. The chain recombines TRBV19 with TRBJ2-3; 11 bases fit TRBD2. Germline CDR1 is LNHDA and CDR2 is SQIVND (reference sequence). The CDR3 has 20 amino acids. Unmatched junction bases numbered 12, after V lost 1 base and J lost 0 bases. The CDR3 loop is CASSIVRLAGGPLSTDTQYF. For the CDR3, the DNA is TGTGCCAGTAGTATAGTTCGCCTAGCGGGGGGCCCCCTTAGCACAGATACGCAGTATTTT.